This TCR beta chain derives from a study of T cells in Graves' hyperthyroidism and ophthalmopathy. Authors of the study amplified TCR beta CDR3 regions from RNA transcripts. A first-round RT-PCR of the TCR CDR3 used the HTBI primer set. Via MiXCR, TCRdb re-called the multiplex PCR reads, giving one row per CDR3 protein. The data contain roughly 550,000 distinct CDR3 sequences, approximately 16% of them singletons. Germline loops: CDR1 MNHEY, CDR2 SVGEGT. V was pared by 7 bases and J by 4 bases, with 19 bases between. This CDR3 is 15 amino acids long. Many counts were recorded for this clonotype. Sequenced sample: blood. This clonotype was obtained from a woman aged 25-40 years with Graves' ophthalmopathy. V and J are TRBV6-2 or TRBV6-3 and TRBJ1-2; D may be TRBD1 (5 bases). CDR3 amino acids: CASTPATEMTYGYTF. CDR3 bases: TGTGCCAGCACCCCAGCGACAGAGATGACCTATGGCTACACCTTC.